Listed below are T cell receptor beta chains from one sample, sequenced in a study of Ad26.COV2.S vaccination and SARS-CoV-2 variants. Assay used: immunoSEQ multiplex PCR; TCRdb lists only in-frame clones, some missing. The table shows about half a million clones, with 80% to 90% occurring only once. Here the sequenced sample was peripheral blood, taken in a trial of Ad26.COV2.S vaccine versus placebo. The receptors stem from a person aged 18-65 years who received the Ad26.COV2.S COVID-19 vaccine or a placebo. The CDR3 runs from the conserved cysteine through the conserved F or W. Fields, in order: V gene, J gene, clone size, D gene, CDR3 DNA, CDR3 protein. A D gene is named only where the DNA matches it firmly. Some rows have no size entry. The others give once, few or many, or a class for an expanded clone.

>TRBV18|TRBJ1-1|NA|NA
TGTGCCAGCTCCGGGCCTAGGAACACTGAAGCTTTCTTT
CASSGPRNTEAFF
>TRBV11-2|TRBJ2-1|NA|NA
TGTGCCAGCAGCTACCACAATGAGCAGTTCTTC
CASSYHNEQFF
>TRBV7-9|TRBJ2-7|NA|NA
TGTGCCAGCAGCTCCGGTTATGAGAACAGCTTC
CASSSGYENSF
>TRBV9|TRBJ2-5|NA|NA
TGTGCCAGCAGCGTAAGCCGCAGGGAAGAGACCCAGTACTTC
CASSVSRREETQYF
>TRBV24-1|TRBJ2-2|once|TRBD1
TGTGCCACCAGTGATCCCAGGACAGGGATCGGGGAGCTGTTTTTT
CATSDPRTGIGELFF
>TRBV2|TRBJ1-5|NA|TRBD1
TGTGCCAGCAGTGAACAGACAGGGTACCCTCAGCCCCAGCATTTT
CASSEQTGYPQPQHF
>TRBV3-1/TRBV3-2|TRBJ2-1|NA|TRBD2
TGTGCCAGCAGCCAAGGCCTAGCGGGAGCGGGTGAGCAGTTCTTC
CASSQGLAGAGEQFF
>TRBV18|TRBJ2-7|NA|NA
TGTGCCAGCTCCCCACAGGGATTTGGTTTGGACGAGCAGTACTTC
CASSPQGFGLDEQYF
>TRBV7-9|TRBJ1-1|NA|NA
TGTGCCAGCAGCTTAGGCTTGGATCCTTTCGGGGACACTGAAGCTTTCTTT
CASSLGLDPFGDTEAFF
>TRBV7-2|TRBJ1-4|NA|NA
TGTGCCAGCAGCTTACGAGGAGGGCCTGCAACTAATGAAAAACTGTTTTTT
CASSLRGGPATNEKLFF
>TRBV28|TRBJ2-2|NA|NA
TGTGCCAGCAGTTTATTGGTAGGGGTTTTCACCGGGGAGCTGTTTTTT
CASSLLVGVFTGELFF
>TRBV30|TRBJ1-2|NA|NA
TGTGCCTGGATTCTCGGTCGAGACTACACCTTC
CAWILGRDYTF
>TRBV27|TRBJ1-6|NA|NA
TGTGCCAGCAGTTTATCGAGAACAGGGTATCAAGGTACACCCCTCCACTTT
CASSLSRTGYQGTPLHF
>TRBV7-9|TRBJ1-6|few|NA
TGTGCCAGCAGCTTAGGGACCGAGAATTCACCCCTCCACTTT
CASSLGTENSPLHF
>TRBV6-5|TRBJ2-5|NA|NA
TGTGCCAGCCCTTGGACAGTTCAAGAGACCCAGTACTTC
CASPWTVQETQYF
>TRBV7-7|TRBJ2-3|NA|NA
TGTGCTAGCAGCCGGGACTTCAGCCATCTGCAGTATTTT
CASSRDFSHLQYF
>TRBV18|TRBJ2-4|NA|NA
TGTGCCAGCTCAGTACAGGGAGAAGGCATTCAGTACTTC
CASSVQGEGIQYF
>TRBV5-8|TRBJ1-5|NA|TRBD1
TGTGCCAGCAGCTTGACGGCCCGGACAGGGAGCAATCAGCCCCAGCATTTT
CASSLTARTGSNQPQHF
>TRBV7-8|TRBJ2-5|NA|TRBD1
TGTGCCAGCAGCTCCTTCGGACAGGTCGGAGAGACCCAGTACTTC
CASSSFGQVGETQYF
>TRBV10-1|TRBJ2-1|NA|NA
TGCGCCAGCGCCCCGGGGGCGGGCAGCTCCTACAATGAGCAGTTCTTC
CASAPGAGSSYNEQFF
>TRBV10-2|TRBJ2-1|NA|NA
TGCGCCAGCAGTGAAAAGTACGGGAACAATGAGCAGTTCTTC
CASSEKYGNNEQFF
>TRBV7-9|TRBJ1-4|NA|NA
TGTGCCAGCAGCTTGGGGCAGGTGGCAACTAATGAAAAACTGTTTTTT
CASSLGQVATNEKLFF
>TRBV28|TRBJ1-5|NA|TRBD1
TGTGCCAGCAGTCAAACCCGAAACAGGGGGTGGGATCAGCCCCAGCATTTT
CASSQTRNRGWDQPQHF
>TRBV28|TRBJ2-7|NA|TRBD1
TGTGCCAGCATCACCACAGGGGGCCCCCGGGGCGAGCAGTACTTC
CASITTGGPRGEQYF
>TRBV19|TRBJ2-3|NA|NA
TGTGCCAGTAGCGGGACTTATAGCACAGATACGCAGTATTTT
CASSGTYSTDTQYF
>TRBV9|TRBJ2-2|NA|TRBD2
TGTGCCAGCAGCACCAACCTAGCGGGAGGGCCCCCCGGGGAGCTGTTTTTT
CASSTNLAGGPPGELFF
>TRBV2|TRBJ1-1|NA|NA
TGTGCCAGCAGTGAGCGACGGTGGAACACTGAAGCTTTCTTT
CASSERRWNTEAFF
>TRBV4-3|TRBJ2-1|NA|NA
TGCGCCAGCAGCCAAGACCGGGGGTCCTACAATGAGCAGTTCTTC
CASSQDRGSYNEQFF
>TRBV28|TRBJ1-2|few|NA
TGTGCCAGCAGTTTTCGGGGGGAACCCCTTGGCTACACCTTC
CASSFRGEPLGYTF
>TRBV6-6|TRBJ2-7|NA|NA
TGTGCCAGCAGTGATCCTAGAACAGTCTACGAGCAGTACTTC
CASSDPRTVYEQYF
>TRBV29-1|TRBJ2-1|NA|TRBD2
TGCAGCGCCAACGGACTAGCCTTTTTCTACAATGAGCAGTTCTTC
CSANGLAFFYNEQFF
>TRBV29-1|TRBJ1-4|NA|NA
TGCAGCGTTGTCCCCCCCCGAACTGCAACTAATGAAAAACTGTTTTTT
CSVVPPRTATNEKLFF
>TRBV5-1|TRBJ2-3|NA|TRBD2
TGCGCCAGCACGCCTAGCGGTTTTACAGATACGCAGTATTTT
CASTPSGFTDTQYF
>TRBV2|TRBJ1-1|NA|NA
TGTGCCAGCAAGGTAACCATGGAAGCTTTCTTT
CASKVTMEAFF
>TRBV6-1|TRBJ2-7|NA|NA
TGTGCCAGCAGTGAGATCCTGACCTACGAGCAGTACTTC
CASSEILTYEQYF
>TRBV27|TRBJ2-6|NA|NA
TGTGCCAGCAGTCCACGGAGCTCTGGGGCCAACGTCCTGACTTTC
CASSPRSSGANVLTF
>TRBV27|TRBJ1-2|NA|TRBD1
TGTGCCAGCAGTTTAACCACGACAGGGGCCTCTCGACTCTATGGCTACACCTTC
CASSLTTTGASRLYGYTF
>TRBV27|TRBJ1-1|NA|NA
TGTGCCAGCAGCTCGGAAGGGACTGAAGCTTTCTTT
CASSSEGTEAFF
>TRBV2|TRBJ1-5|NA|NA
TGTGCCAGCAGGCAGGGTACCGACAATCAGCCCCAGCATTTT
CASRQGTDNQPQHF
>TRBV18|TRBJ2-7|NA|NA
TGTGCCAGCTCGACCGAGGGGGGAGGCCCCTACGAGCAGTACTTC
CASSTEGGGPYEQYF
>TRBV7-2|TRBJ1-2|NA|NA
TGTGCCAGCAGCTTAGAAAGGACATCTGGTGCTAACTATGGCTACACCTTC
CASSLERTSGANYGYTF
>TRBV6-5|TRBJ2-7|NA|NA
TGTGCCAGCCGCCCCACCGGCGGGAACCCTTTCTTC
CASRPTGGNPFF
>TRBV7-2|TRBJ1-5|NA|TRBD1
TGTGCCAGCAGCTCCTACAGGGGCGGTCAGCCCCAGCATTTT
CASSSYRGGQPQHF
>TRBV2|TRBJ2-3|NA|TRBD1
TGTGCCAGCAGCCGGGACAGAGAAACAGATACGCAGTATTTT
CASSRDRETDTQYF
>TRBV6-5|TRBJ1-2|NA|NA
TGTGCCAGCAGTTACGGGGGCGGATATGGCTACACCTTC
CASSYGGGYGYTF
>TRBV9|TRBJ1-2|NA|NA
TGTGCCAGCAGCGTAGTGTCGGGGGACTATGGCTACACCTTC
CASSVVSGDYGYTF
>TRBV5-8|TRBJ1-1|NA|NA
TGTGCCAGCAGCTTGGCTTCCGGGGCCACTGAAGCTTTCTTT
CASSLASGATEAFF
>TRBV11-2|TRBJ2-7|NA|NA
TGTGCCAGCAGCTTTGACTACTACGAGCAGTACTTC
CASSFDYYEQYF
>TRBV3-1/TRBV3-2|TRBJ2-1|NA|NA
TGTGCCAGCAGCGAGGATAATGAGCAGTTCTTC
CASSEDNEQFF